This passage covers 10 T cell receptor beta chains from one sample sequenced in a study of CD8 T cells in ankylosing spondylitis. General study results and limits: Seven or eight highly homologous variants formed a TCR beta motif that appeared characteristic of ankylosing spondylitis blood.

No cognate antigen is known for these TCRs. MiXCR, applied by TCRdb to the 5' RACE reads, yields one record per CDR3 protein. The repertoire consists of about 540,000 distinct CDR3 sequences, with roughly 13% occurring once and the leading ten covering approximately 6.2%. The sequenced material came from blood, either unsorted or a sorted T cell fraction (not recorded which). These receptors came from a male donor with ankylosing spondylitis.

The chain uses TRBV7-2 and TRBJ1-2; possibly TRBD1 for D (6 bases). The CDR3 contains 17 residues. Germline lookup yields CDR1 SGHTA and CDR2 FQGNSA. Trimming pared 2 bases from V and 2 bases from J, leaving 18 bases between. The CDR3 spells CASSLSPSQGLNYGYTF. The CDR3 nucleotides read TGTGCCAGCAGCTTATCACCCTCGCAGGGGCTCAACTATGGCTACACCTTC.

The rearrangement uses TRBV6-2 or TRBV6-3 and TRBJ2-1; D is ambiguous. Germline V CDR1 and CDR2: MNHEY, SVGEGT. The germline V and J ends were trimmed by 2 bases and 8 bases, with 16 bases remaining between them. The CDR3 has 15 amino acids. The CDR3, as DNA: TGTGCCAGCAGTTACGACCAAGTGGTCCGGGATGAGCAGTTCTTC. This translates into CASSYDQVVRDEQFF.

This clonotype was seen only a few times. V is TRBV7-9 and J is TRBJ1-2, with D possibly matching TRBD1 (6 bases). The CDR3 contains 14 residues. V was trimmed by 0 bases and J by 7 bases, leaving 12 bases between them. Germline V gene lookup returns CDR1 SEHNR and CDR2 FQNEAQ (reference sequence). CDR3 region: CASSLAGGEAGYTF. The CDR3 region has the DNA TGTGCCAGCAGCTTAGCGGGGGGCGAGGCTGGCTACACCTTC. The full variable domain, completed using reference TRBV7-9 and TRBJ1-2, is DTGVSQNPRHKITKRGQNVTFRCDPISEHNRLYWYRQTLGQGPEFLTYFQNEAQLEKSRLLSDRFSAERPKGSFSTLEIQRTEQGDSAMYLCASSLAGGEAGYTFGSGTRLTVV.

In DNA form, the CDR3 reads TGTGCCACCAGTGAGATGGGACTAGCGAGGAATGAGCAGTTCTTC. Translating gives CATSEMGLARNEQFF. The chain joins TRBV24-1 to TRBJ2-1; TRBD2 aligns across 10 bases. V gave up 4 bases and J gave up 7 bases; unmatched junction bases: 6. The CDR3 is made up of 15 amino acids. The V gene's germline CDR1 is KGHDR and CDR2 SFDVKD.

The chain carries TRBV3-1 and TRBJ1-1; tentatively, D is TRBD1 (5 bases). CDR1 and CDR2 from the germline V gene are LGHDT and YNNKEL (reference sequence). V lost 2 bases to trimming and J lost 8 bases, with 18 bases between them. The CDR3 is made up of 15 amino acids. The CDR3 here is CASSQRGRAGAEAFF. The CDR3 DNA reads TGTGCCAGCAGCCAAAGAGGGCGGGCCGGGGCAGAAGCTTTCTTT.

In this sample, this clonotype turned up a few times. The chain links TRBV6-5 to TRBJ1-1; the D gene is possibly TRBD1 (5 bases). Germline values: CDR1 MNHEY, CDR2 SVGAGI. This CDR3 spans 14 amino acids. V was cut by 4 bases and J by 2 bases, with 11 bases left in between. CDR3 protein: CASSSSDINTEAFF. The CDR3 DNA sequence: TGTGCCAGCAGTTCCTCGGACATCAACACTGAAGCTTTCTTT.

In DNA form, the CDR3 reads TGTGCCAGCAGTTATCAGCTAGCGGGAGCCTCCTACGAGCAGTACGTC. It encodes CASSYQLAGASYEQYV. V and J are TRBV6-5 and TRBJ2-7, with TRBD2 matching over 10 bases. V shed 3 bases, J shed 0 bases, and the junction held 5 bases outside the gene matches. Germline CDR1 reads MNHEY; CDR2 reads SVGAGI. This CDR3 contains 16 residues.

In its sample, this clonotype was seen a few times. The J gene is TRBJ1-4, the V gene TRBV30; the D is unclear. From germline, CDR1 is GTSNPN and CDR2 SVGIG (reference sequence). V lost 5 bases and J 3 bases, leaving 10 bases between the germline ends. The CDR3 loop spans 13 amino acids. The CDR3 coding sequence is TGTGCCTGGGCCGGCTCGGCTAATGAAAAACTGTTTTTT. This encodes CAWAGSANEKLFF.

This chain links TRBV6-6 with TRBJ2-7, with D hard to call. Looked up from germline, CDR1 is MNHNY and CDR2 is SVGAGI (reference sequence). The CDR3 loop spans 13 amino acids. V lost 0 bases, J lost 3 bases, and 6 bases lay in between. CDR3 coding DNA: TGTGCCAGCAGTTACTCTTTTCTCTACGAGCAGTACTTC. It is translated as CASSYSFLYEQYF.

V usage is TRBV15 and J usage is TRBJ2-1; perhaps D is TRBD1 or TRBD2 (5 bases each). This CDR3 contains 17 residues. The V gene's germline CDR1 is LNHNV and CDR2 YYDKDF (reference sequence). V was cut by 8 bases and J by 5 bases, with 25 bases left in between. In nucleotides, the CDR3 is TGTGCCACCTACCCGACCCAAGTTTGGGGGAACCACAATGAGCAGTTCTTC. Translation gives CATYPTQVWGNHNEQFF. The whole variable domain, remainder taken from reference TRBV15 and TRBJ2-1, is DAMVIQNPRYQVTQFGKPVTLSCSQTLNHNVMYWYQQKSSQAPKLLFHYYDKDFNNEADTPDNFQSRRPNTSFCFLDIRSPGLGDTAMYLCATYPTQVWGNHNEQFFGPGTRLTVL.